Given below is one T cell receptor (beta chain) in context. This receptor's antigen is unknown. Base qualities are not provided; no much larger clone lies one nucleotide away. The listed sequencing device is Illumina NovaSeq 6000. cDNA libraries for TCRalpha and TCRbeta were prepared by 5'RACE using constant-segment primers, with sample barcodes and unique molecular identifiers added. Trizol reagent was used to extract RNA from every sample. The libraries were amplified in two PCR steps, and the second step added a second sample barcode and Illumina TruSeq adapters. Sequencing of the libraries was done on an Illumina NovaSeq, producing 2 x 150 bp paired-end reads. In the authors' own workflow: The reads were demultiplexed and collapsed into UMI-guided consensus sequences using migec v1.2.7. Using mixcr v2.1.11, the UMI consensuses were aligned to TRA and TRB V and J templates and assembled into clonotypes. A clonotype was counted as expanded or contracted only when both edgeR and NoisET called the clonotype significant, with the noise models trained on biological replicates. edgeR calls used a false discovery rate-adjusted p below 0.01 and a log2 fold-change threshold of 1. As an exploratory analysis of dynamics, max-normalized trajectories of the 1000 most abundant clonotypes were examined by PCA with hierarchical clustering. Separately sequenced CD4+ and CD8+ repertoires were used to assign a CD4 or CD8 phenotype to each responding clone. Through fastp at Q25 and MiXCR, TCRdb rebuilt clones from the public reads, retaining in-frame beta chains. Merged by CDR3 protein, the rows form single entries marked with the most common genes and DNA. TCRdb, not the authors, supplied the V and J calls. Counted in this sample were hundreds of thousands of distinct CDR3 sequences; less than 20% of them appeared once. The top ten constitute 2.1% of the sample.

The data were obtained in a study of T-cell memory formation after mild COVID-19 (dated by TCRdb to the early 2020s). Looking at the study overall: TCR sequence clusters from the two donors were largely donor specific. T-cell clones expanding and contracting after mild COVID-19 in a couple of donors were tracked by longitudinal TCRalpha and TCRbeta repertoire sequencing. Two young, previously healthy adult volunteers, one female and one male, were included in the cohort. General study outcomes and caveats: Clones contracting from day 15 to 85 had balanced CD4/CD8 phenotypes, while a second wave expanding from day 15 to 37 was biased towards CD4+. Only a couple of mild cases were covered by the study, and larger cohorts that include severe cases with pre-infection samples were considered necessary. Some responding clones were detected in pre-infection memory, suggesting pre-existing cross-reactive memory T cells joined the SARS-CoV-2 response. Contracting CD4+ clones appeared mostly in the CM and EM memory subsets, whereas CD8+ clones were enriched in EMRA. Whether the second-wave clones peaking on day 37 were SARS-CoV-2 specific was not confirmed.

Ficoll-Paque density gradient centrifugation was used to isolate PBMCs. Measured from the cysteine to the phenylalanine, the CDR3 is 14 residues long. The DNA shown is the 42-base CDR3, in frame from base 1. V gives up 6 bases and J gives up 5 bases, and the segment between their germline ends measures 15 bases. The TCR sequence derives from an adult woman who had mild COVID-19 (a few samples of this study predate the infection). The sample titles of this study are shuffled in the database, so cell type and time point are left out; the donor was told from shared clones. The sample was PBMCs or a T cell subset sorted from them (not recorded which). In this chain, TRBV12-3 or TRBV12-4 is recombined with TRBJ2-3; 5 matching bases give a weak D call of TRBD2. The nucleotide sequence reads TGTGCCAGCAGCGATAGGCTAGGACTAGATACGCAGTATTTT. Its coded protein is CASSDRLGLDTQYF.